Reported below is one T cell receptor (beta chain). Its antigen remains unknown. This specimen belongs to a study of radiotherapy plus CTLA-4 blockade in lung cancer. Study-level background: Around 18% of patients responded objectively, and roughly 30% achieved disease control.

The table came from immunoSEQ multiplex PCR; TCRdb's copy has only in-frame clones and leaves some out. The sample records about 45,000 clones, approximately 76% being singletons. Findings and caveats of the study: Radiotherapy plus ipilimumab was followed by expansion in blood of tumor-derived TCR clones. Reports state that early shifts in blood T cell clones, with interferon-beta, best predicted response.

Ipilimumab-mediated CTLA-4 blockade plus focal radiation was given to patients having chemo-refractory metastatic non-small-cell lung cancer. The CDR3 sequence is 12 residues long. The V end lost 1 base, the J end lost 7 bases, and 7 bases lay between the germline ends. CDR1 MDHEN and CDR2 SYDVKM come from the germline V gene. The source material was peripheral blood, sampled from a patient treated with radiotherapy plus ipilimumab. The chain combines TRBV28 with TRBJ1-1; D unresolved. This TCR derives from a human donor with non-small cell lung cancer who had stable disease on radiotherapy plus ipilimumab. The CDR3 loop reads CASSLYIHEAFF. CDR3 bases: TGTGCCAGCAGTTTATATATCCATGAAGCTTTCTTT.